This T cell receptor (beta chain) was found in a study of OX40 agonist ivuxolimab in advanced cancers. Overall study: Under the entry rules, prior anti-PD-1, anti-PD-L1 or anti-CTLA-4 therapy was allowed, and roughly 39% had some. Two patients with cutaneous melanoma and one with hepatocellular carcinoma, three in total, showed partial responses.

Baseline, cycle 4 day 1, and cycle 7 day 1 were the blood sampling points. Measured with immunoSEQ multiplex PCR; TCRdb has only the in-frame clones, and not every one. This repertoire shows about 23,000 clones, roughly 77% found once; its top ten account for about 17%. The CDR3 is made up of 13 amino acids. V shed 4 bases and J shed 3 bases, with 9 bases lying between them. Germline V lookup: CDR1 MNHNS, CDR2 SASEGT. This clone appeared once. This specimen was CD4+ or CD8+ T cells sorted from blood, taken in a trial of the OX40 agonist ivuxolimab. This TCR came from an adult with an advanced solid tumor such as melanoma, head and neck, liver or kidney cancer. The chain combines TRBV6-1 with TRBJ1-1; possible D gene TRBD1, 6 bases. The DNA of the CDR3 is TGTGCCAGCAGTGCAGGGGTTGACACTGAAGCTTTCTTT. Its protein product is CASSAGVDTEAFF.